This section outlines one T cell receptor (beta chain) sequence together with its context. Antigen unknown. From germline, CDR1 is SEHNR and CDR2 FQNEAQ (reference sequence). The CDR3 runs to 14 residues. The V end lost 1 base, the J end lost 4 bases, and 8 bases lay between the germline ends. This sample stems from a study of OX40 agonist ivuxolimab in advanced cancers. The study, taken as a whole, reports: With doses of 0.1 to 3.0 mg/kg, CD4+ and CD8+ blood T cells had undergone clonal expansion by week 6.

Measured with immunoSEQ multiplex PCR; TCRdb has only the in-frame clones, and not every one. Of tens of thousands of clones detected, about 90% appear once; the ten largest clones hold roughly 5.5%. The starting material was CD4+ or CD8+ T cells sorted from blood, obtained in a trial of the OX40 agonist ivuxolimab. This TCR was sampled from an adult with an advanced solid tumor such as melanoma, head and neck, liver or kidney cancer. The chain joins TRBV7-9 to TRBJ1-5; no clear D gene. CDR3 in amino acids: CASSLDFGNQPQHF. DNA for the CDR3: TGTGCCAGCAGCTTAGATTTCGGTAATCAGCCCCAGCATTTT.